What follows are 14 T cell receptor beta chains derived from one specimen sequenced in a study of blood T cell repertoires in COVID-19. Clones were read by immunoSEQ multiplex PCR, and TCRdb kept only the in-frame ones, dropping some. The sample yields approximately 150,000 clones, approximately 88% seen once. Sequencing used peripheral blood. The receptors here all came from a human donor in a cohort sampled during active COVID-19.

V gene TRBV6-2 or TRBV6-3 combines with J gene TRBJ2-2, with D tentatively TRBD1 (6 bases). This CDR3 has 20 amino acids. Trimming removed 5 bases from V and 0 bases from J, with 25 bases in between. Germline assignment: CDR1 MNHEY and CDR2 SVGEGT. CDR3 sequence (DNA): TGTGCCAGCAGTCTGACCACCAGGGGAAGGTCTAATACGAACACCGGGGAGCTGTTTTTT. Protein sequence: CASSLTTRGRSNTNTGELFF.

In this sample, this clone turned up once. The rearrangement uses TRBV4-3 and TRBJ1-5, with 7 bases that match TRBD1. The CDR3 length is 18 residues. Germline V gives CDR1 LGHNA, CDR2 YSLEER. J was trimmed by 0 bases and V by 0 bases; bases with no gene match: 8. The DNA of the CDR3 is TGCGCCAGCAGCCAAGAGGCCCCACAGGGGAATAGCAATCAGCCCCAGCATTTT. The encoded protein is CASSQEAPQGNSNQPQHF.

This chain links TRBV7-9 with TRBJ2-2; TRBD2 matches at 14 bases. The junction had 10 bases not matched to a gene; V was cut back by 5 bases and J by 2 bases. Germline-derived CDR1 and CDR2 are SEHNR and FQNEAQ (reference sequence). The CDR3 contains 19 residues. The DNA of the CDR3 is TGTGCCAGCAGCCAGACCGGGACTAGCGGGGGCCCTAACACCGGGGAGCTGTTTTTT. This codes for CASSQTGTSGGPNTGELFF.

This sequence joins TRBV7-6 and TRBJ2-5; TRBD2 might be the D (5 bases). With 7 bases removed from V and 1 base from J, the gap between germline ends came to 19 bases. The germline V gene encodes CDR1 SGHVS and CDR2 FNYEAQ. This CDR3 has 16 residues. The CDR3 DNA sequence: TGTGCCAGCAAACTCTCGGGGTCTCTGAGCCAAGAGACCCAGTACTTC. Amino acid sequence: CASKLSGSLSQETQYF.

The chain uses TRBV4-2 and TRBJ2-1; 12 bases line up with TRBD2. Germline V CDR1 and CDR2: LGHNA, YNFKEQ. The CDR3 loop spans 15 amino acids. J was trimmed by 7 bases and V by 1 base; bases with no gene match: 2. The CDR3 protein is CASSQGLAGENEQFF. CDR3 nucleotide sequence: TGTGCCAGCAGCCAAGGACTAGCGGGGGAAAATGAGCAGTTCTTC.

This sequence joins TRBV7-8 and TRBJ2-3; perhaps TRBD1 as D (6 bases). Germline CDR1 is SGHVS and CDR2 is FQNEAQ. V dropped 4 bases and J dropped 0 bases, with 17 bases sitting between them. The CDR3 is 17 amino acids. CDR3 bases: TGTGCCAGCAGCTCCACACGGGACACTACTAGCACAGATACGCAGTATTTT. It yields the protein CASSSTRDTTSTDTQYF.

The V call is TRBV4-3, the J call TRBJ1-2; possible D gene TRBD1, 5 bases. The CDR3 loop spans 16 amino acids. V was shortened by 4 bases and J by 3 bases, with 18 bases between the two germline ends. CDR1 and CDR2 (germline): LGHNA, YSLEER. CDR3 DNA: TGCGCCAGCAGCCCTCGACGGGACCGGGGGGACTATGGCTACACCTTC. Amino acid sequence: CASSPRRDRGDYGYTF.

The CDR3 loop reads CASSLGSGYTGELFF. CDR3 bases: TGTGCCAGCAGCTTGGGCAGCGGATACACCGGGGAGCTGTTTTTT. This rearrangement joins TRBV5-6 to TRBJ2-2, with D possibly matching TRBD2 (5 bases). The germline CDR1 and CDR2 sequences are SGHDT and YYEEEE. The CDR3 runs 15 residues. Trimming shortened V by 0 bases and J by 3 bases, and 9 bases separated the two germline ends.

The gene calls are TRBV5-1 and TRBJ2-3, with TRBD1 identical over 12 bases. Germline CDR1 SGHRS, CDR2 YFSETQ. CDR3 length: 16 residues. Trimming at V came to 1 base and at J to 5 bases, leaving 5 bases not matched to a gene. The CDR3 DNA reads TGCGCCAGCAGCTTGAGTGGGACAGGGGGCCAAGATACGCAGTATTTT. This sequence encodes CASSLSGTGGQDTQYF.

Only one count was recorded for this clone. V is TRBV5-6 and J is TRBJ2-1, with D perhaps matching TRBD1 (6 bases). The V end was cut by 3 bases, the J end by 2 bases, with 12 bases between. From germline, CDR1 is SGHDT and CDR2 YYEEEE. The CDR3 sequence is 15 residues long. Written as DNA, the CDR3 is TGTGCCAGCAGCTGGACAGCTTTTCCCTACAATGAGCAGTTCTTC. Residues: CASSWTAFPYNEQFF.

The gene calls are TRBV7-2 and TRBJ2-5, with 8 bases lining up with TRBD2. Per germline, CDR1 SGHTA and CDR2 FQGNSA. The junction had 4 bases not matched to a gene; V was cut back by 0 bases and J by 1 base. The CDR3 is made up of 16 amino acids. The CDR3 DNA sequence: TGTGCCAGCAGCTTAGCTCCACTAGCGGCCCAAGAGACCCAGTACTTC. Translating gives CASSLAPLAAQETQYF.

The rearrangement joins TRBV2 to TRBJ2-7; possibly TRBD1 for D (6 bases). V lost 6 bases and J lost 3, with 15 bases in between. The CDR3 length is 14 residues. CDR1 and CDR2 (germline): SNHLY, FYNNEI. CDR3: CASRLTGLIYEQYF. In DNA, the CDR3 is TGTGCCAGCAGGTTGACAGGATTGATCTACGAGCAGTACTTC.

V and J are TRBV4-3 and TRBJ2-1, with 8 bases matching TRBD2. CDR3 length: 16 amino acids. Germline V gene sequence: CDR1 LGHNA, CDR2 YSLEER. The ends lost 0 bases at V and 7 bases at J; junction bases unmatched: 8. CDR3 nucleotides: TGCGCCAGCAGCCAAGAGGTCGGGGGGGCTGGGAATGAGCAGTTCTTC. It specifies CASSQEVGGAGNEQFF.

This clone was observed a single time. The gene calls are TRBV27 and TRBJ2-5, with TRBD2 matching over 8 bases. Trimming cost V 0 bases and J 5 bases; bases outside gene matches: 11. The CDR3 spans 17 residues. Germline V gene data show CDR1 as MNHEY and CDR2 as SMNVEV (reference sequence). Here the CDR3 reads CASSLSIRGGPSETQYF. For the CDR3, the DNA is TGTGCCAGCAGTTTATCGATCCGCGGGGGGCCCTCCGAGACCCAGTACTTC.